What follows are 18 T cell receptor beta chains derived from one specimen sequenced in a study of T cell repertoires in cytomegalovirus infection. Using its own MiXCR run on the reads, TCRdb lists one record per CDR3 protein. The table records about 360,000 distinct CDR3 sequences, just under 35% of them present only once. These receptors' targets are unknown. Source: cultured PBMCs, taken from culture after CMV antigen stimulation. These receptors came from a human donor in good health (CMV status not recorded). Some clones in this sample may be carry-over from other donors' samples.

This clonotype was seen at least ten times. The J gene is TRBJ1-4, the V gene TRBV6-1, with D perhaps matching TRBD1 (5 bases). V was shortened by 3 bases and J by 5 bases, with 13 bases between the two germline ends. The germline gives CDR1 MNHNS, CDR2 SASEGT. The CDR3 contains 15 residues. CDR3 sequence reads: CASSDGPGPNEKLFF. CDR3 DNA sequence: TGTGCCAGCAGTGACGGCCCGGGGCCGAATGAAAAACTGTTTTTT.

The J gene is TRBJ2-7, the V gene TRBV6-6, with 11 bases identical to TRBD1. Looked up from germline, CDR1 is MNHNY and CDR2 is SVGAGI (reference sequence). CDR3 length: 14 amino acids. V trimming: 9 bases; J trimming: 3 bases; junction bases outside the gene matches: 7. The CDR3: CASCGGTGGYEQYF. CDR3 bases: TGTGCCAGTTGCGGGGGGACAGGGGGCTACGAGCAGTACTTC.

The CDR3 region has the DNA TGTGCCAGTAGTAATTCCCCCGGATTGAACCACGAGCAGTACTTC. Translation gives CASSNSPGLNHEQYF. This chain uses TRBV19 with TRBJ2-7; no firm D call. The germline V gene has CDR1 LNHDA and CDR2 SQIVND (reference sequence). V lost 4 bases to trimming and J lost 5 bases, with 18 bases between them. CDR3 size: 15 residues.

As to this clonotype: The junction and the germline gene differ at one end; a read error may be behind it. This chain connects TRBV6-5 to TRBJ2-1, with 8 positions matching TRBD2. The CDR3 has 19 residues. The germline gives CDR1 MNHEY, CDR2 SVGAGI. Written as DNA, the CDR3 is TGTGCCAGCAGTCTCAATATACCGACAGCGGGAGACTCCAACAATGAGCAGTTCTTC. Its protein product is CASSLNIPTAGDSNNEQFF.

This clonotype was observed at least ten times. The chain combines TRBV7-2 with TRBJ2-5; 10 bases align to TRBD2. Germline assignment: CDR1 SGHTA and CDR2 FQGNSA. The CDR3 extends over 18 amino acids. The trim removed 4 bases at V and 5 bases at J, leaving 16 bases unmatched. The CDR3 reads CASSSRWASGSADETQYF. Here the CDR3 DNA reads TGTGCCAGCAGCTCCCGCTGGGCTAGCGGGAGTGCGGACGAGACCCAGTACTTC. Together with reference TRBV7-2 and TRBJ2-5, the CDR3 gives the full variable domain: GAGVSQSPSNKVTEKGKDVELRCDPISGHTALYWYRQSLGQGLEFLIYFQGNSAPDKSGLPSDRFSAERTGGSVSTLTIQRTQQEDSAVYLCASSSRWASGSADETQYFGPGTRLLVL.

The chain uses TRBV6-5 and TRBJ2-5, with 13 bases that match TRBD2. The length of the CDR3 is 17 residues. Trimming took 10 bases from V and 5 from J; bases not matched to a gene: 16. In germline, CDR1 is MNHEY, CDR2 SVGAGI. CDR3 in amino acids: CAIGRLAGGRGGETQYF. In DNA, the CDR3 is TGTGCCATCGGAAGACTAGCGGGAGGTCGGGGGGGGGAGACCCAGTACTTC.

The genes are TRBV7-9 and TRBJ1-3; D remains unclear. Germline values: CDR1 SEHNR, CDR2 FQNEAQ (reference sequence). Trimming left V 4 bases short and J 0 bases short, with 13 bases between. CDR3 length: 16 amino acids. The CDR3 nucleotides are TGTGCCAGCAGCTATGCACGTCTGAGCTCTGGAAACACCATATATTTT. This sequence encodes CASSYARLSSGNTIYF.

J is TRBJ1-6 and V is TRBV6-6; TRBD1 matches at 7 bases. The CDR3 is 19 amino acids. J was trimmed by 7 bases and V by 4 bases; bases with no gene match: 19. Germline loops: CDR1 MNHNY, CDR2 SVGAGI (reference sequence). DNA of the CDR3: TGTGCCAGCAGTTCTCGACAGGGTTTGGATGGTTCGGGCAATTCACCCCTCCACTTT. Protein product: CASSSRQGLDGSGNSPLHF.

In this sample, this clonotype turned up a few times. J is TRBJ2-2 and V is TRBV11-2; 9 nucleotides match TRBD1. V lost 6 bases to trimming and J lost 15 bases; unmatched junction nucleotides: 11. Germline V lookup: CDR1 SGHAT, CDR2 FQNNGV. CDR3 size: 13 residues. The CDR3 spells CASSSVRDRVVFF. CDR3 nucleotide sequence: TGTGCCAGCAGTTCGGTCCGGGACAGGGTGGTGTTTTTT.

The J gene is TRBJ2-2, the V gene TRBV6-2 or TRBV6-3; possibly TRBD1 or TRBD2 for D (5 bases each). CDR1 and CDR2 (germline): MNHEY, SVGEGT. V was cut by 4 bases and J by 0 bases, with 9 bases left in between. The CDR3 runs to 15 residues. The DNA for the CDR3 is TGTGCCAGCAGTTCCGGGGACGCGAACACCGGGGAGCTGTTTTTT. It specifies CASSSGDANTGELFF.

The table lists this clonotype with many counts. The V and J genes are TRBV23-1 and TRBJ2-3; the match to TRBD2 covers 10 bases. TRBV23-1 qualifies as an ORF whose function is uncertain. With V trimmed by 0 bases and J by 0 bases, 21 bases remained unmatched. This CDR3 is built from 23 residues. CDR3 loop: CASSQSIGTSESLGPRSTDTQYF. DNA of the CDR3: TGCGCCAGCAGTCAATCTATCGGGACTAGCGAAAGTTTAGGGCCTAGAAGCACAGATACGCAGTATTTT.

The chain's CDR3 is CASSLTVGDTQYF. Here the CDR3 DNA reads TGTGCCAGCAGTCTTACAGTCGGAGATACGCAGTATTTT. The chain employs TRBV7-6 and TRBJ2-3; D remains ambiguous. Germline CDR1 SGHVS, CDR2 FNYEAQ. The germline V and J ends were trimmed by 6 bases and 5 bases, with 12 bases remaining between them. This CDR3 is 13 amino acids long. Complete variable domain (other parts from reference TRBV7-6 and TRBJ2-3): GAGVSQSPRYKVTKRGQDVALRCDPISGHVSLYWYRQALGQGPEFLTYFNYEAQQDKSGLPNDRFSAERPEGSISTLTIQRTEQRDSAMYRCASSLTVGDTQYFGPGTRLTVL.

In its sample, this clonotype was seen many times. This chain joins TRBV7-2 and TRBJ2-7, with D perhaps TRBD2 (5 bases). V dropped 6 bases and J dropped 3 bases, with 6 bases sitting between them. This CDR3 has 11 amino acids. The germline CDR1 and CDR2 sequences are SGHTA and FQGNSA. Written as DNA, the CDR3 is TGTGCCAGCAGGGGAGACTACGAGCAGTACTTC. It specifies CASRGDYEQYF.

This clonotype was observed at least ten times. V usage is TRBV12-3 or TRBV12-4 and J usage is TRBJ2-2; TRBD1 matches at 8 bases. The J segment lost 3 bases and the V segment lost 6 bases, leaving 9 bases of the junction unmatched. This CDR3 is built from 16 residues. The CDR3 DNA reads TGTGCCAGCAGATCCCTAGACAGGGGTGACACCGGGGAGCTGTTTTTT. The encoded protein is CASRSLDRGDTGELFF.

The CDR3 spells CASSYSWTSGARQYF. For the CDR3, the DNA is TGTGCCAGCAGTTACTCCTGGACTAGCGGCGCCAGGCAGTACTTC. The chain has TRBV6-2 or TRBV6-3 and TRBJ2-7; 10 nucleotides agree with TRBD2. The CDR3 runs 15 residues. From germline, CDR1 is MNHEY and CDR2 SVGEGT. The V segment lost 0 bases and the J segment 9 bases; nucleotides outside the gene matches: 8.

This clonotype was counted only a few times. The J gene is TRBJ2-7, the V gene TRBV7-2, with TRBD2 identical over 7 bases. The germline V gene encodes CDR1 SGHTA and CDR2 FQGNSA. The CDR3 is 16 amino acids. Trimming at V came to 3 bases and at J to 3 bases, leaving 11 bases not matched to a gene. The CDR3 coding sequence is TGTGCCAGCAGCTTTTGGGGGGAGGGACCATACTACGAGCAGTACTTC. This encodes CASSFWGEGPYYEQYF.

The chain joins TRBV12-3 or TRBV12-4 to TRBJ2-1, with TRBD2 identical over 8 bases. This CDR3 has 14 residues. The ends lost 5 bases at V and 8 bases at J; junction bases unmatched: 8. The CDR3 here is CASSRGGRADEQFF. Here the CDR3 DNA reads TGTGCCAGCAGTCGCGGGGGGCGGGCGGATGAGCAGTTCTTC.

This clonotype was seen a few times. The V call is TRBV7-8, the J call TRBJ2-7, with D possibly matching TRBD2 (6 bases). In germline, CDR1 is SGHVS, CDR2 FQNEAQ. There are 21 residues in the CDR3. The germline V and J ends were trimmed by 0 bases and 4 bases, with 31 bases remaining between them. The CDR3 region is CASSLALPQPSGTQGSYEQYV. The CDR3, as DNA: TGTGCCAGCAGCTTAGCCCTTCCTCAACCATCCGGGACTCAAGGAAGTTACGAGCAGTACGTC.